This T cell receptor beta chain comes out of a study of shared clonotypes between healthy human individuals. General study points: Non-shared clonotypes showed lower generation probabilities than clonotypes common to all four donors. Though the depth was large, rarefaction showed that sorted-subset sequencing was incomplete.

A note on this clone: Its antigen is unidentified.

The method was immunoSEQ multiplex PCR; TCRdb's version includes in-frame clones alone and lacks a portion of them. The table shows about 2.4 million clones, with approximately 94% occurring only once. Per the germline V gene, CDR1 is SGHRS and CDR2 is YFSETQ. Deletions cut 5 bases from V and 0 bases from J, with 11 bases between. The CDR3 extends over 14 amino acids. Sequenced material: naive CD4+ T cells sorted from blood. The subset is: CD45RA+ positively selected. The sequence derives from a man aged 18-30 years in good health. The chain combines TRBV5-1 with TRBJ1-1; no reliable D call. CDR3 coding DNA: TGCGCCAGCAGTGACTGGCGGCTGAACACTGAAGCTTTCTTT. This sequence encodes CASSDWRLNTEAFF.